The entry below gives a single TCR beta chain sequence along with its context. This clonotype was seen a few times. Its antigen remains undetermined. Qualities for individual bases were not recorded, and no much larger clone is one base off. Library preparation was by 5' RACE. The instrument given in TCRdb is Illumina HiSeq 2500. The second PCR ran for roughly 7 to 11 cycles and used a J-beta primer mix along with a sample-barcoded 5' primer. A unique molecular identifier was introduced onto each TCR beta cDNA molecule by a template-switch 5' adaptor carrying 12 random nucleotides. Each sample yielded at least 2.5 million CDR3-containing paired-end reads. The Mint cDNA synthesis kit, primed by a TRBC-specific oligonucleotide, was used to synthesize first-strand cDNA from all RNA. All cDNA was treated with uracil-DNA glycosylase and then went through a first 18-cycle PCR with the universal primers M1SS and BC2_uni_R. Concerning the study's data processing: For normalization, 1 million high-quality reads, each with a distinct molecular identifier, were randomly selected from each sample. Instead of being binned into consensus sequences, reads that shared molecular identifiers were thrown out. MiTCR, set to a Q25 quality threshold and the strictest error-elimination algorithm, was used for CDR3 identification, clonotype clustering and error correction. A nonparametric unseen species model with Euler transformation was used to estimate lower-bound total TCR beta diversity. TCRdb passed the public sequencing reads through fastp at Q25 and MiXCR, retaining productive beta sequences. Identical CDR3 proteins give one entry, which carries the most common genes and DNA. TCRdb, rather than the study authors, made the V and J calls. This sample gives more than 500,000 distinct CDR3 sequences in total; 25% to 30% of them show up just once. The biggest ten clones account for under 20% of the sample.

The sample comes from a study of blood T cells in healthy people across ages (dated by TCRdb to the mid-2010s). With respect to the entire study: In model experiments, roughly one uniquely barcoded TCR beta cDNA molecule per two T cells was captured by template switching. To avoid experimental bias, donors of different ages were randomly spread across the sequencing lanes. Two additional independent replicas of 1 million unique cDNA reads from the same blood draw were analyzed for two donors (one aged 18 to 30 and one aged 80 or older). The study measured age-related changes in TCR beta repertoire diversity using deep sequencing normalized with unique cDNA molecular identifiers. Four age groups were formed from the donors: young (average 16 years), middle-aged (approximately 41), aged (under 70) and long-lived (around 82).

Broader findings and caveats from the paper: Total diversity estimates from one million sequenced T cells were considered lower bounds and underestimates. There was a strong correlation between observed TCR beta diversity and the percentage of naive T cells measured by flow cytometry. Observed TCR beta diversity per million T cells fell roughly linearly with age, and a significant reduction was already apparent by age around 40. The long-lived group showed more naive CD4+ T cells, fewer expanded clones and increased TCR diversity than the aged group, suggesting age selection. Because donor CMV infection status was unknown, age-related changes in expanded clonotypes were potentially confounded. Conclusive comparison of naive and antigen-experienced compartments was prevented by the profiling of bulk unsorted PBMCs.

Systemically healthy Caucasian individuals from Russia, some 38 in total and aged roughly 6 to 100 years, were included as donors. Each donor gave roughly 9.5 milliliters of peripheral blood, collected into EDTA-treated Vacutainer tubes. PBMCs were isolated by Ficoll-Paque density-gradient centrifugation, with at least 7 million obtained per sample. Trizol reagent was used to extract total RNA from PBMCs, with at least 5 micrograms per sample. The percentages of naive CD45RAhigh/CD27high T cells were determined by flow cytometry on a PBMC aliquot from every donor. The CDR3 contains 11 residues, cysteine and phenylalanine counted. CDR3 DNA is the only sequence kept; it has 33 bases, read in frame from the first base. Trimming at the junction amounts to 3 bases on V and 7 bases on J, and the germline ends lie 10 bases apart. The germline V gene (reference sequence) specifies DFQATT as CDR1 and SNEGSKA as CDR2.

Here the chain combines TRBV20-1 and TRBJ2-7; no confident D gene assignment can be made. This receptor was identified in a woman in her seventies in good health. Material for sequencing was blood. The CDR3 protein: CSARGVGEQYF. The base sequence is TGCAGTGCTAGGGGCGTGGGGGAGCAGTACTTC.